This T cell receptor (beta chain) was identified during a study of regulatory T cells in long-lasting Graves disease. Findings of the study overall: Examination was confined to peripheral blood, excluding thyroid tissue.

The table lists this clonotype with many counts. Its antigen is not known. Assembly of TCR beta libraries relied on iRepertoire HTBI primers together with Arm-PCR of CDR3 regions. In TCRdb, the multiplex PCR reads were re-called with MiXCR into one record per CDR3 protein. The sample lists a few hundred thousand distinct CDR3 sequences, around a fifth occurring once. Time point denoted: persistent/refractory GD, antithyroid drugs over 5 years with positive TRAb. RNA from PBMCs was the source of the TCR library. The sequence was obtained from a female donor with Graves disease. This sample comprised peripheral blood mononuclear cells (PBMCs), obtained when the disease was refractory, from a patient treated with antithyroid drugs.

CDR3 sequence (DNA): TGTGCCAGCAGTGAAGTTGGCGGGGCCAGGCAGCACGAGCAGTACTTC. Its protein is CASSEVGGARQHEQYF. The chain carries TRBV12-3 or TRBV12-4 and TRBJ2-7, with a weak D call TRBD2 (6 bases). Trimming took off 5 bases at V and 5 bases at J, with 22 bases between the two ends. The CDR3 spans 16 residues.